A single sample is the source of the 14 T cell receptor beta chains below, sequenced in a study of CXCR3-negative and CXCR3-positive naive CD8 T cells. Notes on the study in general: More hydrophobic TRB CDR3s occurred in CXCR3-positive than in CXCR3-negative naive cells.

UMI-labeled 5' RACE TRB cDNA libraries were prepared from the cells. With the 5' RACE reads reprocessed, TCRdb shows one record per CDR3 protein and no DNA. The sample data list 150,000 to 180,000 distinct CDR3 sequences. No antigen has been assigned to these receptors. The sequencing input was naive CXCR3+ CD8+ T cells from blood. Subset specified: CD45RO-CCR7+CD27+CD95- naive CD8+ T cells expressing CXCR3 (TNR3+). These receptors all stem from a human donor in good health. Some clones in this sample may be carry-over from other donors' samples.

CDR3 amino acids: CASSRTSGVAYEQYF. J is TRBJ2-7 and V is TRBV9; as DNA is missing, the TRBD2 call by TCRdb cannot be tested. Germline V gives CDR1 SGDLS, CDR2 YYNGEE. CDR3 length: 15 residues.

This chain connects TRBV28 to TRBJ2-7. The CDR3 extends over 14 amino acids. Germline V CDR1 and CDR2: MDHEN, SYDVKM. CDR3: CASSSLTGPYEQYF.

V gene TRBV7-6 combines with J gene TRBJ2-1; TCRdb indicates TRBD1, and absent DNA this call remains unverified. CDR1 SGHVS and CDR2 FNYEAQ come from the germline V gene. The CDR3 is 16 amino acids. This CDR3 reads CASSSRTTKSYNEQFF. The full variable domain, its missing parts supplied by reference TRBV7-6 and TRBJ2-1, is GAGVSQSPRYKVTKRGQDVALRCDPISGHVSLYWYRQALGQGPEFLTYFNYEAQQDKSGLPNDRFSAERPEGSISTLTIQRTEQRDSAMYRCASSSRTTKSYNEQFFGPGTRLTVL.

The chain carries TRBV28 and TRBJ2-7; TCRdb lists TRBD2, though no DNA is available to test this call. The CDR3 sequence is 16 residues long. Germline V gene data show CDR1 as MDHEN and CDR2 as SYDVKM. CDR3 region: CASSLRGLAGVAEQYF.

This CDR3 is CASREWGGASVDTQYF. V and J are TRBV28 and TRBJ2-3; as DNA is missing, the TRBD1 call by TCRdb cannot be tested. Germline V lookup: CDR1 MDHEN, CDR2 SYDVKM. The CDR3 runs to 16 residues.

This chain joins TRBV28 and TRBJ1-5. The CDR3 is made up of 14 amino acids. Looked up from germline, CDR1 is MDHEN and CDR2 is SYDVKM. This chain's CDR3 is CASRHEPSNQPQHF.

The V and J genes are TRBV12-3 or TRBV12-4 and TRBJ2-3; TCRdb returns TRBD2, unconfirmable since there is no DNA. This CDR3 has 18 residues. CDR3 protein: CASSHLGAGLVNTDTQYF.

The V and J genes are TRBV7-3 and TRBJ2-3; TCRdb outputs TRBD2, but without DNA this stays unchecked. Per germline, CDR1 SGHTA and CDR2 FQGTGA. The CDR3 has 14 residues. CDR3 in amino acids: CASTNGGRSDTQYF.

This sequence joins TRBV30 and TRBJ2-7; TCRdb's D gene call, TRBD1, goes unchecked for lack of DNA. The germline CDR1 and CDR2 sequences are GTSNPN and SVGIG (reference sequence). The CDR3 is 14 amino acids. The CDR3 spells CAWSVGGHPLEQYF. Together with reference TRBV30 and TRBJ2-7, the CDR3 gives the full variable domain: SQTIHQWPATLVQPVGSPLSLECTVEGTSNPNLYWYRQAAGRGLQLLFYSVGIGQISSEVPQNLSASRPQDRQFILSSKKLLLSDSGFYLCAWSVGGHPLEQYFGPGTRLTVT.

The chain is built from TRBV7-9 and TRBJ2-3. The CDR3 has 14 residues. Germline lookup yields CDR1 SEHNR and CDR2 FQNEAQ (reference sequence). CDR3 sequence reads: CASSLTDSTDTQYF.

The chain has TRBV5-6 and TRBJ2-1; no DNA is available, so the TRBD1 call from TCRdb remains unchecked. In germline, CDR1 is SGHDT, CDR2 YYEEEE. This CDR3 comprises 13 residues. The CDR3 loop is CASSLSGAGEQFF.

The CDR3 spells CSVANPPGSTTNEKLFF. The chain carries TRBV29-1 and TRBJ1-4; TCRdb picks TRBD1, but there is no DNA to check that call. The germline V gene encodes CDR1 SQVTM and CDR2 ANQGSEA. The CDR3 length is 17 residues.

The chain's CDR3 is CASSPPRAKNIQYF. V and J are TRBV3-1 and TRBJ2-4; lacking DNA, the TRBD1 call made by TCRdb goes unchecked. Germline V CDR1 and CDR2: LGHDT, YNNKEL (reference sequence). CDR3 length equals 14 residues.

This chain links TRBV6-2 or TRBV6-3 with TRBJ1-1; there is no DNA to check the TCRdb D call of TRBD1. This CDR3 is built from 17 residues. The V gene's germline CDR1 is MNHEY and CDR2 SVGEGT. CDR3: CASSDRGQGLLDTEAFF.